This T cell receptor beta chain was sequenced during a study of siplizumab effects on memory and regulatory T cells. Germline values: CDR1 SQVTM, CDR2 ANQGSEA. CDR3 length: 12 amino acids. Whole-study findings and limits: The study found naive T cells seemingly more diverse than memory cells and seemingly major alloresponse contributors. Siplizumab led to significantly less abundant alloreactive sequences that could be traced back to unstimulated CD4+ memory cells. Researchers did not confirm the suppressive function of proliferating Tregs from siplizumab cultures.

Per-sample assaying covered about 10^5 TCR templates. The method was immunoSEQ multiplex PCR; TCRdb's version includes in-frame clones alone and lacks a portion of them. This sample has some 100,000 clones, with just under 95% found just once. Comments on this clone: Its cognate antigen is unknown. A read error may produce the germline difference seen at one junction end.

This clonotype was sampled from a human donor in good health. Sequenced sample: non-Treg CD4+ T cells sorted from blood. V gene TRBV29-1 combines with J gene TRBJ2-5, with D perhaps matching TRBD1 (5 bases). CDR3 protein: CSVEGVGETQYF. CDR3 bases: TGCAGCGTAGAAGGGGTCGGGGAGACCCAGTACTTC.